This T cell receptor (beta chain) was obtained from a study of blood T cell repertoires in COVID-19. V was shortened by 5 bases and J by 4 bases, with 27 bases between the two germline ends. The CDR3 runs to 19 residues. Germline-derived CDR1 and CDR2 are SEHNR and FQNEAQ (reference sequence). Here immunoSEQ multiplex PCR was the method, and the copy in TCRdb shows in-frame clones only, minus some. Of a few hundred thousand clones in the sample, more than 80% are singletons; the top ten hold around 1%. The material sequenced was PBMCs or T cells enriched from blood (not recorded which). This sequence was found in a man younger than 35 who had recovered from COVID-19. The rearrangement joins TRBV7-9 to TRBJ2-1; possibly TRBD2 for D (6 bases). CDR3 sequence (DNA): TGTGCCAGCAGCCCCTTTAATAGCGGACACCATTCACCATACAATGAGCAGTTCTTC. This translates into CASSPFNSGHHSPYNEQFF.